One and the same sample provided the 19 T cell receptor beta chains below, sequenced in a study of blood T cell repertoires in COVID-19. TCRdb keeps only in-frame clones here, not all; method: immunoSEQ multiplex PCR. The table records 150,000 or so clones, 79% of them present only once. Sequencing was done on a sample of peripheral blood. These receptors all come from a woman aged 55-70 years with COVID-19, enrolled during active disease.

This chain links TRBV28 with TRBJ1-2; possibly TRBD1 for D (5 bases). Germline lookup yields CDR1 MDHEN and CDR2 SYDVKM. Deletions cut 2 bases from V and 4 bases from J, with 11 bases between. This CDR3 contains 14 residues. The DNA of the CDR3 is TGTGCCAGCAGTTTAACCGGGGGTAGCTATGGCTACACCTTC. Amino acids: CASSLTGGSYGYTF.

This sequence joins TRBV5-4 and TRBJ2-5, with D maybe TRBD2 (6 bases). CDR3 length: 14 residues. V was trimmed by 2 bases and J by 5 bases, leaving 13 bases between them. Germline V gene lookup returns CDR1 SGHNT and CDR2 YYREEE (reference sequence). Written as DNA, the CDR3 is TGTGCCAGCAGCTTCATGGGGGGAGAGGAGACCCAGTACTTC. It specifies CASSFMGGEETQYF.

This chain connects TRBV7-2 to TRBJ2-2; possible D gene TRBD2, 5 bases. CDR3 size: 15 residues. Germline-derived CDR1 and CDR2 are SGHTA and FQGNSA. The V end was cut by 6 bases, the J end by 4 bases, with 15 bases between. For the CDR3, the DNA is TGTGCCAGCAGTCACCGCCGGGGTGGCACCGGGGAGCTGTTTTTT. Amino acid sequence: CASSHRRGGTGELFF.

This chain uses TRBV7-6 with TRBJ1-5, with 8 bases aligning to TRBD1. Germline CDR1 reads SGHVS; CDR2 reads FNYEAQ. Trimming cost V 5 bases and J 9 bases; bases outside gene matches: 9. The CDR3 is 14 amino acids. The chain's CDR3 is CASSRDRGTPPQHF. CDR3 DNA sequence: TGTGCCAGCAGCCGAGACAGGGGAACACCGCCCCAGCATTTT.

The chain recombines TRBV4-1 with TRBJ1-5; no clear D. Trimming took off 0 bases at V and 3 bases at J, with 15 bases between the two ends. The germline V gene encodes CDR1 MGHRA and CDR2 YSYEKL. The CDR3 covers 17 residues. CDR3 DNA: TGCGCCAGCAGCCAAGAAAAGGCCGGGATAACCAATCAGCCCCAGCATTTT. The encoded protein is CASSQEKAGITNQPQHF.

The rearrangement joins TRBV15 to TRBJ2-1, with 11 bases fitting TRBD1. The V gene's germline CDR1 is LNHNV and CDR2 YYDKDF (reference sequence). V trimming: 0 bases; J trimming: 3 bases; junction bases outside the gene matches: 10. The CDR3 runs 19 residues. The CDR3 DNA follows: TGTGCCACCAGCAGAGACCCACCTCTCGGGACAGGGGGCTACAATGAGCAGTTCTTC. Encoded protein: CATSRDPPLGTGGYNEQFF.

The rearrangement links TRBV6-5 to TRBJ1-3, with 7 bases lining up with TRBD1. CDR1 is MNHEY, CDR2 SVGAGI, per germline. CDR3 length equals 15 residues. Trimming cost V 3 bases and J 2 bases; bases outside gene matches: 4. The CDR3 loop is CASSYSRGPGNTIYF. CDR3 bases: TGTGCCAGCAGTTATTCGAGGGGGCCTGGAAACACCATATATTTT.

This CDR3 reads CASSLGVGEQYV. The CDR3 DNA is TGTGCCAGCAGCCTAGGGGTGGGGGAGCAGTACGTC. The chain has TRBV5-5 and TRBJ2-7; perhaps TRBD1 as D (5 bases). The CDR3 has 12 residues. CDR1 is SGHKS, CDR2 YYEKEE, per germline (reference sequence). V gave up 4 bases and J gave up 7 bases, with 12 bases separating them.

This clone was seen a few times. The gene calls are TRBV7-9 and TRBJ2-2; D not certain. Germline values: CDR1 SEHNR, CDR2 FQNEAQ (reference sequence). Between the trimmed V and J ends, which lost 7 bases and 0 bases, there was a span of 6 bases. This CDR3 has 13 residues. The CDR3 DNA reads as TGTGCCAGCACCGGGCCGAACACCGGGGAGCTGTTTTTT. Translation: CASTGPNTGELFF.

V gene TRBV28 combines with J gene TRBJ2-3; D is ambiguous. V was cut by 2 bases and J by 6 bases, with 6 bases left in between. The CDR3 length is 12 residues. The germline V gene encodes CDR1 MDHEN and CDR2 SYDVKM. Written as DNA, the CDR3 is TGTGCCAGCAGTTTAGTGGGCGATACGCAGTATTTT. Its translation: CASSLVGDTQYF.

The chain uses TRBV7-9 and TRBJ2-1; 8 bases match TRBD2. CDR1 and CDR2 from the germline V gene are SEHNR and FQNEAQ (reference sequence). CDR3 length: 16 amino acids. With 5 bases clipped from V and 2 bases from J, the junction kept 8 bases outside the gene matches. CDR3 in DNA: TGTGCCAGCAGCCCCCGGGGGGGGTCCCCCTACAATGAGCAGTTCTTC. This encodes CASSPRGGSPYNEQFF.

This clone was observed a single time. V and J are TRBV7-2 and TRBJ2-7; maybe TRBD1 (6 bases). This CDR3 has 17 amino acids. Trimming pared 0 bases from V and 4 bases from J, leaving 19 bases between. Germline CDR1 is SGHTA and CDR2 is FQGNSA. The chain's CDR3 is CASSLAQTGWDVYEQYF. The CDR3 region has the DNA TGTGCCAGCAGCTTAGCGCAGACAGGTTGGGATGTATACGAGCAGTACTTC.

V and J are TRBV5-1 and TRBJ2-1; D possibly corresponds to TRBD1 (6 bases). Germline assignment: CDR1 SGHRS and CDR2 YFSETQ. This CDR3 is built from 18 residues. Trimming removed 4 bases at V and 5 bases at J, with 25 bases between. CDR3: CASSPEIRGKDFNNEQFF. In nucleotides, the CDR3 is TGCGCCAGCAGCCCGGAGATAAGGGGGAAGGATTTTAACAATGAGCAGTTCTTC.

This chain connects TRBV19 to TRBJ1-2; D unclear. Trimming pared 3 bases from V and 3 bases from J, leaving 17 bases between. Germline CDR1 and CDR2: LNHDA and SQIVND (reference sequence). There are 16 residues in the CDR3. The CDR3: CASSIDWPRGHYGYTF. The CDR3 DNA is TGTGCCAGTAGTATCGACTGGCCCCGGGGTCACTATGGCTACACCTTC. The variable domain in full, completed from reference TRBV19 and TRBJ1-2, reads DGGITQSPKYLFRKEGQNVTLSCEQNLNHDAMYWYRQDPGQGLRLIYYSQIVNDFQKGDIAEGYSVSREKKESFPLTVTSAQKNPTAFYLCASSIDWPRGHYGYTFGSGTRLTVV.

The chain recombines TRBV18 with TRBJ2-7; D is perhaps TRBD1 (5 bases). The CDR3 length is 13 residues. Germline CDR1 KGHSH, CDR2 LQKENI. V gave up 3 bases and J gave up 6 bases, with 12 bases separating them. CDR3 sequence reads: CASSPARESEQYV. The CDR3 bases are TGTGCCAGCTCACCGGCCAGGGAATCCGAGCAGTACGTC.

This clone was observed a handful of times. The V call is TRBV5-5, the J call TRBJ2-7; TRBD2 matches 9 bases. The V gene end was trimmed by 1 base and the J gene end by 1 base; junction bases not matched to a gene: 12. The germline V gene has CDR1 SGHKS and CDR2 YYEKEE (reference sequence). CDR3 length: 18 residues. This chain's CDR3 is CASSLRGAEAGGSYEQYF. CDR3 DNA sequence: TGTGCCAGCAGCTTGCGGGGGGCTGAAGCGGGAGGTTCCTACGAGCAGTACTTC.

The V and J genes are TRBV5-1 and TRBJ2-1, with 11 bases that match TRBD1. CDR3 size: 15 residues. Germline CDR1 and CDR2: SGHRS and YFSETQ. With 3 bases clipped from V and 3 bases from J, the junction kept 2 bases outside the gene matches. CDR3 amino acids: CASSWGTGGYNEQFF. In DNA form, the CDR3 reads TGCGCCAGCAGCTGGGGGACAGGGGGCTACAATGAGCAGTTCTTC.

The chain employs TRBV7-9 and TRBJ1-1, with 9 bases fitting TRBD1. Trimming took 5 bases from V and 4 from J; bases not matched to a gene: 11. Per the germline V gene, CDR1 is SEHNR and CDR2 is FQNEAQ (reference sequence). This CDR3 comprises 16 residues. The CDR3 coding sequence is TGTGCCAGCAGCCCCAGGGACAGGGAGGTGAGCACTGAAGCTTTCTTT. This gives the protein CASSPRDREVSTEAFF.

The chain combines TRBV20-1 with TRBJ1-2, with D unresolved. The CDR3 is 14 amino acids. V was cut by 4 bases and J by 8 bases, with 20 bases left in between. In germline, CDR1 is DFQATT, CDR2 SNEGSKA (reference sequence). The CDR3 region is CSANDEITLWGYTF. CDR3 sequence (DNA): TGCAGTGCTAATGACGAGATAACGCTGTGGGGCTACACCTTC.